The 17 T cell receptor beta chains presented below share a single source sample, sequenced in a study of cytotoxic CD8 clonotypes in ibrutinib-treated CLL. Sequenced by immunoSEQ multiplex PCR; TCRdb stores in-frame clones only, minus some. The sample includes some 140,000 clones, roughly three quarters of them seen just once. This specimen was PBMCs, taken after 12 months of ibrutinib treatment. The receptors derive from a human donor with chronic lymphocytic leukemia.

The V and J genes are TRBV29-1 and TRBJ2-2; TRBD2 matches 8 bases. Unmatched junction bases numbered 5, after V lost 6 bases and J lost 2 bases. CDR1 and CDR2 from the germline V gene are SQVTM and ANQGSEA. CDR3 size: 14 residues. The CDR3 DNA follows: TGCAGCGTCAGGACTAGCAGTAACACCGGGGAGCTGTTTTTT. Amino acids: CSVRTSSNTGELFF.

The J gene is TRBJ1-4, the V gene TRBV5-1; no clear D gene. The CDR3 consists of 13 residues. V lost 0 bases and J lost 10, with 10 bases in between. CDR1 SGHRS and CDR2 YFSETQ come from the germline V gene. The CDR3 protein is CASSLDFAGKLFF. DNA of the CDR3: TGCGCCAGCAGCTTGGATTTCGCCGGAAAACTGTTTTTT.

The gene calls are TRBV5-1 and TRBJ2-7; 9 nucleotides line up with TRBD1. V lost 1 base, J lost 3 bases, and 5 bases stayed unmatched. Germline CDR1 SGHRS, CDR2 YFSETQ. This CDR3 region has 15 residues. The CDR3 coding sequence is TGCGCCAGCAGCTTGACAGGGGGCAACCGCTACGAGCAGTACTTC. It yields the protein CASSLTGGNRYEQYF. Drawing the rest from reference TRBV5-1 and TRBJ2-7, the complete variable domain is KAGVTQTPRYLIKTRGQQVTLSCSPISGHRSVSWYQQTPGQGLQFLFEYFSETQRNKGNFPGRFSGRQFSNSRSEMNVSTLELGDSALYLCASSLTGGNRYEQYFGPGTRLTVT.

A few counts support this clone. V usage is TRBV27 and J usage is TRBJ1-2; no reliable D call. Germline V gene sequence: CDR1 MNHEY, CDR2 SMNVEV (reference sequence). V was shortened by 0 bases and J by 1 base, with 9 bases between the two germline ends. CDR3 length equals 15 residues. The CDR3 bases are TGTGCCAGCAGTTTATCTGGGCCTCATAACTATGGCTACACCTTC. Translated, it gives CASSLSGPHNYGYTF.

The CDR3 protein is CAISGTDTNEKLFF. The CDR3, as DNA: TGTGCCATCAGTGGTACAGACACTAATGAAAAACTGTTTTTT. V is TRBV10-3 and J is TRBJ1-4; unclear D gene. This CDR3 comprises 14 residues. V was pared by 4 bases and J by 2 bases, with 8 bases between. Germline V gene lookup returns CDR1 ENHRY and CDR2 SYGVKD.

The V gene is TRBV7-6, the J gene TRBJ1-1, with D possibly matching TRBD1 (5 bases). CDR1 SGHVS and CDR2 FNYEAQ come from the germline V gene. The CDR3 has 15 amino acids. V was pared by 6 bases and J by 4 bases, with 18 bases between. The CDR3 region is CASRAAGAGSTEAFF. In DNA form, the CDR3 reads TGTGCCAGCAGAGCGGCTGGTGCAGGGTCCACTGAAGCTTTCTTT.

This chain links TRBV19 with TRBJ1-5; D is possibly TRBD1 (5 bases). With 4 bases removed from V and 5 bases from J, the gap between germline ends came to 15 bases. This CDR3 spans 15 amino acids. Germline V gene lookup returns CDR1 LNHDA and CDR2 SQIVND (reference sequence). The CDR3 spells CASSKRDVGYQPQHF. The CDR3 DNA is TGTGCCAGTAGTAAGAGGGACGTAGGATATCAGCCCCAGCATTTT.

The chain is built from TRBV5-3 and TRBJ1-2, with D uncertain. TRBV5-3 is flagged as an ORF with uncertain function. CDR3 length equals 12 residues. V lost 1 base and J lost 7, with 8 bases in between. This CDR3 is CARSLLSSGYTF. The CDR3 nucleotides are TGTGCCAGAAGCTTGCTGAGTTCTGGCTACACCTTC.

The chain combines TRBV10-3 with TRBJ1-5; D is uncertain. Trimming took off 1 base at V and 4 bases at J, with 5 bases between the two ends. This CDR3 is 13 amino acids long. CDR1 and CDR2 (germline): ENHRY, SYGVKD. CDR3 residues: CAISELTNQPQHF. The CDR3 DNA follows: TGTGCCATCAGTGAGTTAACAAATCAGCCCCAGCATTTT.

This clone was observed a handful of times. This sequence joins TRBV19 and TRBJ2-4; no definite D call. This CDR3 has 14 amino acids. Germline V gives CDR1 LNHDA, CDR2 SQIVND (reference sequence). V lost 4 bases and J lost 1, with 8 bases in between. CDR3 sequence reads: CASSRVDAKNIQYF. CDR3 bases: TGTGCCAGTAGTAGGGTTGACGCCAAAAACATTCAGTACTTC.

The rearrangement uses TRBV6-5 and TRBJ1-1; D is possibly TRBD1 (5 bases). CDR1 and CDR2 from the germline V gene are MNHEY and SVGAGI. The length of the CDR3 is 11 residues. Trimming cost V 5 bases and J 10 bases, with 11 bases left between them. The CDR3 spells CASSPGNGAFF. CDR3 coding DNA: TGTGCCAGCAGTCCAGGGAACGGAGCTTTCTTT.

This chain links TRBV6-6 with TRBJ1-3; tentative D call: TRBD1 (5 bases). Germline assignment: CDR1 MNHNY and CDR2 SVGAGI (reference sequence). V lost 2 bases and J 1 base, leaving 6 bases between the germline ends. CDR3 size: 14 residues. CDR3 loop: CASSYGTSGNTIYF. The CDR3 DNA reads TGTGCCAGCAGTTACGGGACGTCTGGAAACACCATATATTTT.

The J gene is TRBJ1-2, the V gene TRBV4-1; 9 positions match TRBD1. Looked up from germline, CDR1 is MGHRA and CDR2 is YSYEKL. The CDR3 has 15 residues. V trimming: 4 bases; J trimming: 6 bases; junction bases outside the gene matches: 9. CDR3 protein: CASSPRSRDRDGYTF. In nucleotides, the CDR3 is TGCGCCAGCAGCCCGAGGTCCCGGGACAGGGATGGCTACACCTTC.

The genes are TRBV19 and TRBJ2-1; a weak D match, TRBD2 (5 bases). V lost 3 bases, J lost 1 base, and 10 bases lay in between. This CDR3 comprises 15 residues. Germline CDR1 and CDR2: LNHDA and SQIVND (reference sequence). Here the CDR3 DNA reads TGTGCCAGTAGTATCTCGGAGGAGTCCTACAATGAGCAGTTCTTC. It encodes CASSISEESYNEQFF.

This chain uses TRBV11-2 with TRBJ2-7, with TRBD1 matching over 7 bases. This CDR3 is 17 amino acids long. After removal of 5 bases from V and 2 bases from J, the junction contained 15 bases not matched to a gene. Germline V gene lookup returns CDR1 SGHAT and CDR2 FQNNGV. The CDR3 reads CASSLHLFKGAPYEQYF. The CDR3 DNA follows: TGTGCCAGCAGCCTCCACCTTTTTAAGGGGGCTCCCTACGAGCAGTACTTC. The full variable domain, rest sourced from reference TRBV11-2 and TRBJ2-7, is EAGVAQSPRYKIIEKRQSVAFWCNPISGHATLYWYQQILGQGPKLLIQFQNNGVVDDSQLPKDRFSAERLKGVDSTLKIQPAKLEDSAVYLCASSLHLFKGAPYEQYFGPGTRLTVT.

The gene calls are TRBV7-8 and TRBJ2-6; no reliable D call. This CDR3 has 15 residues. Germline V gene lookup returns CDR1 SGHVS and CDR2 FQNEAQ. Deletions cut 1 base from V and 0 bases from J, with 4 bases between. In DNA, the CDR3 is TGTGCCAGCAGCTTAGTTAACTCTGGGGCCAACGTCCTGACTTTC. Protein: CASSLVNSGANVLTF.

This clone was counted a few times. Distinct nucleotide sequences in the sample also encode this CDR3. The V call is TRBV5-1, the J call TRBJ2-7, with a weak D call TRBD1 (6 bases). Germline lookup yields CDR1 SGHRS and CDR2 YFSETQ. Deletions cut 0 bases from V and 0 bases from J, with 10 bases between. The length of the CDR3 is 15 residues. The CDR3 sequence is CASSLGQASSYEQYF. The CDR3 DNA reads TGCGCCAGCAGCTTGGGACAGGCTTCCTCCTACGAGCAGTACTTC.